The clone carrying this T cell receptor beta chain has a single count. What it binds is not known. V shed 1 base and J 6 bases; nucleotides not matched to a gene: 6. This CDR3 region has 14 residues. The V gene's germline CDR1 is SGDLS and CDR2 YYNGEE. Profiled with immunoSEQ multiplex PCR; TCRdb holds only in-frame clones, not every one. In the table there are about 30,000 clones, 89% of which are singletons. This specimen comes from a study of lymphopenia after photon versus proton radiotherapy. Study-wide points: Post-nadir TCR diversity decline inversely tracked overall survival among those who died. Oligoclonal CD8+ Temra expansion after nadir drove photon patients' diversity drop.

The sample consisted of peripheral blood, taken from a patient treated with proton-based radiotherapy. This TCR was recovered from a woman aged 70-85 years with pancreatic cancer. Some clones in this sample may be carry-over from other donors' samples. The gene calls are TRBV9 and TRBJ1-1; TRBD1 matches 7 bases. The CDR3 region is CASSVQQGLAEAFF. For the CDR3, the DNA is TGTGCCAGCAGCGTACAACAGGGGTTGGCTGAAGCTTTCTTT.